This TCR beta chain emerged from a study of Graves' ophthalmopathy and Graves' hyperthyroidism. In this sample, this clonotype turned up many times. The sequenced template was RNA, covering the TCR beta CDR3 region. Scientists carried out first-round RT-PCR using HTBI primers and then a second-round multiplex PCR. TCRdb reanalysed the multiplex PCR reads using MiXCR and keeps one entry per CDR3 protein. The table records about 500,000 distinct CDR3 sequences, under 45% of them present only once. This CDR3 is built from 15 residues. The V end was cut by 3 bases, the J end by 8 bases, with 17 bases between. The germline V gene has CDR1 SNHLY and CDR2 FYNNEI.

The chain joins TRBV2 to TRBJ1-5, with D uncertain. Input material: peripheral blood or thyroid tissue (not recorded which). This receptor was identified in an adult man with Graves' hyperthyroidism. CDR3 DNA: TGTGCCAGCAGTGAGTCTCCACCCTCTTTCGAGCCCCAGCATTTT. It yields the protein CASSESPPSFEPQHF.